Shown below are 28 T cell receptor beta chains from a single sample sequenced in a study of T cell changes during pregnancy in multiple sclerosis. Generated by immunoSEQ multiplex PCR, the TCRdb table keeps only in-frame clones and is missing some. The repertoire holds tens of thousands of clones, with 90% as singletons. Specimen: peripheral blood, collected in the second trimester of pregnancy. These receptors all come from a female donor in good health, enrolled as a control in a pregnancy study.

The chain links TRBV6-1 to TRBJ1-3, with D perhaps matching TRBD1 (5 bases). Germline V CDR1 and CDR2: MNHNS, SASEGT. The CDR3 has 15 amino acids. Trimming took off 2 bases at V and 10 bases at J, with 18 bases between the two ends. CDR3 DNA: TGTGCCAGCAGTGAAAAAAGAAACCCCGGGGGGACCATATATTTT. Amino acids: CASSEKRNPGGTIYF.

The J gene is TRBJ2-3, the V gene TRBV9; TRBD2 matches at 16 bases. CDR3 length equals 20 residues. Germline V lookup: CDR1 SGDLS, CDR2 YYNGEE. The junction had 10 bases not matched to a gene; V was cut back by 3 bases and J by 0 bases. Here the CDR3 reads CASSASGLAGGRASTDTQYF. CDR3 nucleotides: TGTGCCAGCAGCGCCTCGGGACTAGCGGGGGGGAGGGCTAGCACAGATACGCAGTATTTT.

This clone was picked up one time. The chain uses TRBV7-9 and TRBJ2-1; 14 nucleotides agree with TRBD2. Germline assignment: CDR1 SEHNR and CDR2 FQNEAQ (reference sequence). The CDR3 loop spans 15 amino acids. V trimming: 5 bases; J trimming: 9 bases; junction bases outside the gene matches: 6. DNA of the CDR3: TGTGCCAGCAGCCGGGGACTAGCGGGAGTTATTGAGCAGTTCTTC. As protein: CASSRGLAGVIEQFF.

The CDR3 loop is CASSLVGGNTQYF. CDR3 sequence (DNA): TGTGCCAGCAGCTTGGTAGGGGGCAATACGCAGTATTTT. V gene TRBV5-5 combines with J gene TRBJ2-3, with 7 bases aligning to TRBD1. CDR1 is SGHKS and CDR2 is YYEKEE in the germline V gene (reference sequence). CDR3 length equals 13 residues. V lost 0 bases and J lost 7; bases outside the gene matches: 2.

V usage is TRBV6-5 and J usage is TRBJ2-3, with 9 positions matching TRBD2. CDR3 size: 15 residues. Trimming at V came to 0 bases and at J to 7 bases, leaving 5 bases not matched to a gene. The germline V gene has CDR1 MNHEY and CDR2 SVGAGI. CDR3 amino acids: CASSYSGGGANTQYF. In DNA, the CDR3 is TGTGCCAGCAGTTACTCCGGCGGGGGGGCGAATACGCAGTATTTT.

This CDR3 reads CASSLLQDNSPLHF. The CDR3 nucleotides are TGTGCCAGCAGTTTGTTACAGGATAATTCACCCCTCCACTTT. This chain links TRBV28 with TRBJ1-6, with TRBD1 as a possible D gene (5 bases). Trimming removed 3 bases from V and 5 bases from J, with 8 bases in between. Per germline, CDR1 MDHEN and CDR2 SYDVKM. This CDR3 is 14 amino acids long.

CDR3 DNA sequence: TGTGCTACCGGGAGGGGAGCCGGGGAGCTGTTTTTT. Translating gives CATGRGAGELFF. The chain combines TRBV15 with TRBJ2-2; TRBD2 agrees at 8 bases. This CDR3 is built from 12 residues. The germline V gene encodes CDR1 LNHNV and CDR2 YYDKDF (reference sequence).

Here the CDR3 DNA reads TGTGCCATCAGTGAGGCGGGGACCTACGAGCAGTACTTC. Protein: CAISEAGTYEQYF. J is TRBJ2-7 and V is TRBV10-3, with D possibly TRBD2 on 6 matching bases. Trimming took off 2 bases at V and 2 bases at J, with 7 bases between the two ends. Germline V gene lookup returns CDR1 ENHRY and CDR2 SYGVKD. The CDR3 is made up of 13 amino acids.

The chain recombines TRBV29-1 with TRBJ1-3; D unclear. V was shortened by 4 bases and J by 0 bases, with 7 bases between the two germline ends. The CDR3 contains 13 residues. Germline V gene lookup returns CDR1 SQVTM and CDR2 ANQGSEA. CDR3 nucleotides: TGCAGCGTTGTAGCGAGCTCTGGAAACACCATATATTTT. This encodes CSVVASSGNTIYF.

This chain links TRBV7-2 with TRBJ1-2; TRBD1 agrees at 8 bases. This CDR3 has 13 amino acids. J was trimmed by 12 bases and V by 8 bases; bases with no gene match: 14. Germline V CDR1 and CDR2: SGHTA, FQGNSA. CDR3 coding DNA: TGTGCCAGCTCATCCTACAGGGGGTTGGACAACACCTTC. Its protein product is CASSSYRGLDNTF.

The chain links TRBV7-9 to TRBJ1-1; 7 nucleotides agree with TRBD1. J lost 5 bases, V lost 4 bases, and 7 bases had no gene match. The germline V gene encodes CDR1 SEHNR and CDR2 FQNEAQ (reference sequence). This CDR3 spans 14 amino acids. The CDR3 is CASSYDRVKTEAFF. CDR3 bases: TGTGCCAGCAGCTACGACAGGGTAAAAACTGAAGCTTTCTTT.

The chain couples TRBV19 to TRBJ2-3; no reliable D call. The germline V gene has CDR1 LNHDA and CDR2 SQIVND (reference sequence). The CDR3 sequence is 11 residues long. V lost 5 bases and J lost 4, with 4 bases in between. The CDR3 nucleotides read TGTGCCAGTAGTCGGGCAGATACGCAGTATTTT. Translated, it gives CASSRADTQYF.

The V and J genes are TRBV29-1 and TRBJ2-3; no definite D call. The germline CDR1 and CDR2 sequences are SQVTM and ANQGSEA. CDR3 size: 13 residues. Trimming pared 4 bases from V and 0 bases from J, leaving 8 bases between. The CDR3, as DNA: TGCAGCGTTGCACGAACTAGCACAGATACGCAGTATTTT. Protein product: CSVARTSTDTQYF.

The V call is TRBV30, the J call TRBJ2-7, with D perhaps matching TRBD2 (5 bases). V was shortened by 0 bases and J by 5 bases, with 14 bases between the two germline ends. The CDR3 consists of 14 residues. Germline lookup yields CDR1 GTSNPN and CDR2 SVGIG (reference sequence). The CDR3 sequence: CAWSVLPGSHEQYF. CDR3 sequence (DNA): TGTGCCTGGAGTGTACTCCCGGGAAGCCACGAGCAGTACTTC.

This chain joins TRBV6-1 and TRBJ2-1; D gene unclear. Looked up from germline, CDR1 is MNHNS and CDR2 is SASEGT. The CDR3 contains 13 residues. The V end lost 6 bases, the J end lost 2 bases, and 8 bases lay between the germline ends. CDR3 amino acids: CASRGRAYNEQFF. The CDR3, as DNA: TGTGCCAGCAGGGGTCGGGCCTACAATGAGCAGTTCTTC.

CDR3 loop: CASSPQGTGGTEAFF. The CDR3 nucleotides are TGTGCCAGCTCACCGCAGGGCACCGGGGGAACTGAAGCTTTCTTT. The genes are TRBV18 and TRBJ1-1; D is possibly TRBD1 (5 bases). V was cut by 3 bases and J by 5 bases, with 16 bases left in between. There are 15 residues in the CDR3. Germline V gene sequence: CDR1 KGHSH, CDR2 LQKENI.

This chain links TRBV11-2 with TRBJ2-2, with TRBD2 identical over 13 bases. J gave up 5 bases and V 4 bases, and 4 bases lay outside the gene matches. The CDR3 extends over 16 amino acids. Germline V gene data show CDR1 as SGHAT and CDR2 as FQNNGV. The DNA for the CDR3 is TGTGCCAGCAGCTCCGGACTAGCGGGGGTTACCGGGGAGCTGTTTTTT. Translation: CASSSGLAGVTGELFF.

The chain joins TRBV10-2 to TRBJ2-3, with a tentative D call TRBD1 (6 bases). V dropped 2 bases and J dropped 3 bases, with 12 bases sitting between them. This CDR3 contains 15 residues. Germline-derived CDR1 and CDR2 are WSHSY and SAAADI. CDR3 bases: TGCGCCAGCAGTGAGGAGGGGACAAAAACAGATACGCAGTATTTT. It codes for CASSEEGTKTDTQYF.

This chain links TRBV29-1 with TRBJ2-7, with TRBD2 identical over 11 bases. Germline V lookup: CDR1 SQVTM, CDR2 ANQGSEA. The CDR3 has 13 residues. The V segment lost 6 bases and the J segment 5 bases; nucleotides outside the gene matches: 6. The CDR3 loop is CSVLAGDVHEQYF. CDR3 DNA sequence: TGCAGCGTACTAGCGGGAGACGTCCACGAGCAGTACTTC.

The chain joins TRBV6-1 to TRBJ1-2, with D unclear. The CDR3 totals 11 residues. Trimming stripped 8 bases from V and 4 bases from J, with 8 bases between. From germline, CDR1 is MNHNS and CDR2 SASEGT. CDR3 nucleotides: TGTGCCAGCTCGGGTATCTATGGCTACACCTTC. It codes for CASSGIYGYTF.

The V call is TRBV4-3, the J call TRBJ2-3, with 14 bases that match TRBD2. Germline CDR1 LGHNA, CDR2 YSLEER. The ends lost 1 base at V and 5 bases at J; junction bases unmatched: 8. The CDR3 sequence is 18 residues long. The CDR3 is CASSQVTTSGGAGDTQYF. As DNA, the CDR3 is TGCGCCAGCAGCCAAGTAACGACTAGCGGGGGGGCCGGAGATACGCAGTATTTT.

This chain connects TRBV19 to TRBJ2-4; D is perhaps TRBD2 (5 bases). Germline assignment: CDR1 LNHDA and CDR2 SQIVND (reference sequence). CDR3 length: 17 residues. Trimming stripped 3 bases from V and 2 bases from J, with 17 bases between. CDR3 residues: CASSILPPLAPKNIQYF. The CDR3 region has the DNA TGTGCCAGTAGTATCCTCCCTCCCCTAGCCCCCAAAAACATTCAGTACTTC.

The chain joins TRBV19 to TRBJ1-2; tentative D call: TRBD1 (5 bases). Germline values: CDR1 LNHDA, CDR2 SQIVND (reference sequence). Trimming pared 4 bases from V and 7 bases from J, leaving 19 bases between. The CDR3 is 15 amino acids. The CDR3 DNA reads as TGTGCCAGTAGTACCATCAGCCCGGGGGTGGGTGGCTACACCTTC. Its protein product is CASSTISPGVGGYTF.

The chain carries TRBV6-1 and TRBJ2-5; D unclear. Germline V gene sequence: CDR1 MNHNS, CDR2 SASEGT. The CDR3 is 12 residues long. V shed 1 base and J shed 5 bases, with 5 bases lying between them. The CDR3 reads CASSEVGETQYF. CDR3 nucleotides: TGTGCCAGCAGTGAAGTGGGCGAGACCCAGTACTTC.

This clone has just one count. Written as DNA, the CDR3 is TGTGCCAGCAGCTTAGGGGGACAGACATATGAAAAACTGTTTTTT. Its translation is CASSLGGQTYEKLFF. The genes are TRBV7-2 and TRBJ1-4, with 7 bases fitting TRBD1. The CDR3 is 15 amino acids. The trim removed 1 base at V and 6 bases at J, leaving 5 bases unmatched. The germline CDR1 and CDR2 sequences are SGHTA and FQGNSA.

The gene calls are TRBV10-2 and TRBJ1-2, with 8 bases that match TRBD1. The CDR3 contains 16 residues. V was clipped by 3 bases and J by 6 bases; unmatched bases: 12. Germline lookup yields CDR1 WSHSY and CDR2 SAAADI. The chain's CDR3 is CASSEVRAGGLNGYTF. The CDR3 nucleotides are TGCGCCAGCAGTGAAGTTCGGGCAGGGGGCTTGAATGGCTACACCTTC.

This chain uses TRBV5-6 with TRBJ2-6, with TRBD1 matching over 9 bases. The CDR3 is 19 residues long. Germline CDR1 reads SGHDT; CDR2 reads YYEEEE. J gave up 1 base and V 2 bases, and 10 bases lay outside the gene matches. The CDR3 loop is CASSFRGTGQFSGANVLTF. In DNA form, the CDR3 reads TGTGCCAGCAGCTTTAGGGGGACAGGGCAGTTTTCTGGGGCCAACGTCCTGACTTTC.

This chain uses TRBV5-6 with TRBJ2-7; D is perhaps TRBD2 (5 bases). Germline CDR1 is SGHDT and CDR2 is YYEEEE. This CDR3 region has 13 residues. Trimming took 2 bases from V and 1 from J, leaving 7 bases between them. The CDR3 spells CASSFGVSYEQYF. The CDR3 bases are TGTGCCAGCAGCTTCGGGGTTTCCTACGAGCAGTACTTC.